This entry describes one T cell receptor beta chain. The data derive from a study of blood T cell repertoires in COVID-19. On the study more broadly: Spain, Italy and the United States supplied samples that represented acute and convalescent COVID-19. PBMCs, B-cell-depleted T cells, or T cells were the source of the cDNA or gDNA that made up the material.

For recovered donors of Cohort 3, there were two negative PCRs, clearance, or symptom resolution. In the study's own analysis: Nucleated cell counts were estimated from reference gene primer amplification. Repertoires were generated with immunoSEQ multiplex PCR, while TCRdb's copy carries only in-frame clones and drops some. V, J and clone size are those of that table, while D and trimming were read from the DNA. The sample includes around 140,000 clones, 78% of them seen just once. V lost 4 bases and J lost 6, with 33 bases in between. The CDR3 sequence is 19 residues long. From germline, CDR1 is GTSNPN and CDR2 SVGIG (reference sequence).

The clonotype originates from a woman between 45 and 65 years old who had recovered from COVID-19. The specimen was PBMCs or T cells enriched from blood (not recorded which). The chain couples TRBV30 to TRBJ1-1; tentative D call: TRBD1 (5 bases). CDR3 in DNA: TGTGCCTGGATACAGCGGGAGGGGAGTATAGGGTTTTCCTTCGCTGAAGCTTTCTTT. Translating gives CAWIQREGSIGFSFAEAFF.